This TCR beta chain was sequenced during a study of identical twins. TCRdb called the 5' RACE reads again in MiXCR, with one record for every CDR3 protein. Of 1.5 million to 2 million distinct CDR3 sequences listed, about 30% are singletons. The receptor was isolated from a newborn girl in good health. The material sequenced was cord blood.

This CDR3 is CSAHSGTSGDYEQYF. As DNA, the CDR3 is TGCAGTGCCCATTCCGGGACTAGCGGGGACTACGAGCAGTACTTC. The genes are TRBV20-1 and TRBJ2-5; 13 bases align to TRBD2. The J call may be in error: the DNA end matches TRBJ2-7 better. The CDR3 totals 15 residues. CDR1 and CDR2 (germline): DFQATT, SNEGSKA (reference sequence).